This TCR beta chain comes out of a study of blood T cell repertoires in COVID-19. In the study overall: Acute and convalescent COVID-19 specimens originated in the United States, Italy and Spain. PBMCs, B-cell-depleted T cells, or T cells were the source of the cDNA or gDNA that made up the material.

Unmatched junction bases numbered 2, after V lost 6 bases and J lost 2 bases. Germline values: CDR1 SQVTM, CDR2 ANQGSEA. This CDR3 is 13 amino acids long. As handled by the study authors: Estimates of nucleated cell counts were drawn from the amplification of reference gene primers. Profiled with immunoSEQ multiplex PCR; TCRdb holds only in-frame clones, not every one. The V and J calls and clone size are taken from that table; D and trimming were inferred from the DNA. The sample yields about 130,000 clones, 70% to 80% seen once. Sequencing was performed on peripheral blood. This rearrangement joins TRBV29-1 to TRBJ2-5; 11 bases match TRBD2. The origin of this receptor is a man aged 40-49 years with active or convalescent COVID-19. CDR3 sequence (DNA): TGCAGCGTCCCTAGCGGGGGGCAAGAGACCCAGTACTTC. Its protein product is CSVPSGGQETQYF.